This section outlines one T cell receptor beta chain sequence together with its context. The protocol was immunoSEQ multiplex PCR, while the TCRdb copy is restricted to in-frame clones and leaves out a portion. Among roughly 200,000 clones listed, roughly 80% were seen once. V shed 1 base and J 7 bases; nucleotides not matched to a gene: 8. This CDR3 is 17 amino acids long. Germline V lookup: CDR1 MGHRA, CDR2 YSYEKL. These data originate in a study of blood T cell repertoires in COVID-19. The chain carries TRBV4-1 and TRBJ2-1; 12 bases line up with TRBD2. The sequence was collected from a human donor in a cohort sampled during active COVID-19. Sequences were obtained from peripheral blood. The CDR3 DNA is TGCGCCAGCAGCCAAGCGCCTCTAGCGGGAGGGGATAATGAGCAGTTCTTC. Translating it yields CASSQAPLAGGDNEQFF.